Following are 8 T cell receptor beta chains from one sample sequenced in a study of blood T cell repertoires in COVID-19. Sequenced by immunoSEQ multiplex PCR; TCRdb stores in-frame clones only, minus some. The repertoire holds roughly 180,000 clones, with over 75% as singletons. The sequenced sample consisted of PBMCs or T cells enriched from blood (not recorded which). The receptors shown here come from a middle-aged man who had recovered from COVID-19.

The chain recombines TRBV6-2 or TRBV6-3 with TRBJ2-1; 11 bases line up with TRBD2. V was clipped by 9 bases and J by 8 bases; unmatched bases: 3. This CDR3 spans 12 amino acids. Germline CDR1 MNHEY, CDR2 SVGEGT. The CDR3 protein is CASSGGAYEQFF. CDR3 coding DNA: TGTGCCAGTAGCGGGGGGGCTTATGAGCAGTTCTTC.

The gene calls are TRBV5-1 and TRBJ1-1; D not resolved. With 3 bases removed from V and 7 bases from J, the gap between germline ends came to 19 bases. The CDR3 has 15 residues. In germline, CDR1 is SGHRS, CDR2 YFSETQ. CDR3 DNA sequence: TGCGCCAGCAGCTCTATTCCGACACTCAGCCATGAAGCTTTCTTT. Its translation: CASSSIPTLSHEAFF.

This chain links TRBV9 with TRBJ2-1; 7 nucleotides line up with TRBD1. Trimming removed 6 bases from V and 4 bases from J; junction bases left unmatched: 16. The CDR3 spans 17 residues. Germline CDR1 SGDLS, CDR2 YYNGEE. CDR3: CASTPAPTGRQYNEQFF. The CDR3 DNA reads TGTGCCAGCACCCCCGCCCCGACAGGGCGCCAATACAATGAGCAGTTCTTC.

J is TRBJ2-2 and V is TRBV28; 8 nucleotides match TRBD2. This CDR3 is 17 amino acids long. CDR1 is MDHEN, CDR2 SYDVKM, per germline. The V segment lost 11 bases and the J segment 4 bases; nucleotides outside the gene matches: 18. As DNA, the CDR3 is TGTGCCCTGGCGGGGCGGGGGGCCCCCAGTTCCACCGGGGAGCTGTTTTTT. Encoded protein: CALAGRGAPSSTGELFF.

This chain joins TRBV4-1 and TRBJ2-7; unclear D gene. Looked up from germline, CDR1 is MGHRA and CDR2 is YSYEKL. Trimming shortened V by 1 base and J by 3 bases, and 13 bases separated the two germline ends. This CDR3 has 15 residues. DNA of the CDR3: TGCGCCAGCAGCCAAGCGGCACAGCAAAGCTACGAGCAGTACTTC. Amino acids: CASSQAAQQSYEQYF.

The chain recombines TRBV4-1 with TRBJ2-7, with a possible D match to TRBD1 (6 bases). This CDR3 is built from 15 residues. Germline assignment: CDR1 MGHRA and CDR2 YSYEKL. The V end was cut by 2 bases, the J end by 2 bases, with 13 bases between. CDR3 bases: TGCGCCAGCAGCCAATCCCCCCAGGGGACCTACGAGCAGTACTTC. It codes for CASSQSPQGTYEQYF.

V gene TRBV5-1 combines with J gene TRBJ2-1; 15 nucleotides agree with TRBD2. J gave up 4 bases and V 7 bases, and 0 bases lay outside the gene matches. Germline V gene sequence: CDR1 SGHRS, CDR2 YFSETQ. The CDR3 totals 14 residues. The CDR3 coding sequence is TGCGCCAGCGGACTAGCGGGGGGGTACAATGAGCAGTTCTTC. It yields the protein CASGLAGGYNEQFF.

CDR3 in DNA: TGCAGCGTCACAATAGCGGGCAGTTTATACGAGCAGTACTTC. It translates to CSVTIAGSLYEQYF. The chain couples TRBV29-1 to TRBJ2-7; 7 bases are a match to TRBD2. Trimming at V came to 6 bases and at J to 4 bases, leaving 12 bases not matched to a gene. Germline V gene sequence: CDR1 SQVTM, CDR2 ANQGSEA. The CDR3 loop spans 14 amino acids.